A single sample gave rise to the 18 T cell receptor beta chains below, sequenced in a study of blood T cell repertoires in COVID-19 (dated by TCRdb to the early 2020s). The receptor library was made with the immunoSEQ multiplex PCR assay. TCRdb took this table from immuneACCESS and kept in-frame rearrangements with V and J called. Such tables lack part of the clones; where checked against another copy, unresolved V genes explain under half of the gap, and the rest is unexplained. This sample lists about 190,000 clones; approximately 88% were detected once. In total, the top ten clones hold about 4.1% of the sample. The sample consisted of peripheral blood. The receptors stem from a woman aged 25 to 39 with acute or convalescent COVID-19.

This rearrangement joins TRBV6-5 to TRBJ1-5; no clear D gene. The CDR3 contains 13 residues. The germline V and J ends were trimmed by 6 bases and 0 bases, with 6 bases remaining between them. The germline V gene encodes CDR1 MNHEY and CDR2 SVGAGI. The CDR3 spells CASRAYSNQPQHF. For the CDR3, the DNA is TGTGCCAGCAGGGCTTATAGCAATCAGCCCCAGCATTTT.

This chain connects TRBV28 to TRBJ2-2, with a possible D match to TRBD2 (6 bases). CDR1 is MDHEN, CDR2 SYDVKM, per germline. The CDR3 extends over 14 amino acids. The V end lost 3 bases, the J end lost 6 bases, and 11 bases lay between the germline ends. CDR3 loop: CASSFRGGAGELFF. CDR3 nucleotides: TGTGCCAGCAGTTTCCGGGGAGGAGCCGGGGAGCTGTTTTTT.

This clone was seen a single time. The chain couples TRBV21-1 to TRBJ2-1; the table's D call of TRBD1 was not tested on the DNA. TRBV21-1 is marked as a pseudogene. The CDR3 totals 16 residues. DNA of the CDR3: TGTGCCAGCAGCACACCCGGGACACCTCCTGGGAATGAGCAGTTCTTC. Amino acids: CASSTPGTPPGNEQFF.

CDR3 coding DNA: TGTGCCAGCAGCTTAGGAGGGGGTCACGACGAGCAGTACTTC. It is translated as CASSLGGGHDEQYF. The V call is TRBV11-3, the J call TRBJ2-7, with D perhaps TRBD1 (6 bases). Between the trimmed V and J ends, which lost 1 base and 5 bases, there was a span of 12 bases. Germline V CDR1 and CDR2: SGHNT, YENEEA. This CDR3 has 14 amino acids. The full variable domain, in which reference TRBV11-3 and TRBJ2-7 provide the parts outside the CDR3, is EAGVVQSPRYKIIEKKQPVAFWCNPISGHNTLYWYLQNLGQGPELLIRYENEEAVDDSQLPKDRFSAERLKGVDSTLKIQPAELGDSAVYLCASSLGGGHDEQYFGPGTRLTVT.

The V gene is TRBV27, the J gene TRBJ2-1; 12 nucleotides line up with TRBD2. Germline CDR1 MNHEY, CDR2 SMNVEV (reference sequence). CDR3 length: 16 residues. Trimming at V came to 6 bases and at J to 4 bases, leaving 7 bases not matched to a gene. CDR3 in amino acids: CASRLAGGPGYNEQFF. As DNA, the CDR3 is TGTGCCAGCAGGCTAGCGGGAGGGCCAGGGTACAATGAGCAGTTCTTC.

The chain employs TRBV9 and TRBJ1-2; TRBD1 agrees at 7 bases. CDR3 length equals 14 residues. Germline assignment: CDR1 SGDLS and CDR2 YYNGEE. V lost 3 bases, J lost 3 bases, and 5 bases stayed unmatched. CDR3 bases: TGTGCCAGCAGCGCGACAGGGAACGACTATGGCTACACCTTC. Translating gives CASSATGNDYGYTF.

This clone came up once. The V gene is TRBV5-4, the J gene TRBJ1-3, with a weak D call TRBD1 (6 bases). Germline assignment: CDR1 SGHNT and CDR2 YYREEE (reference sequence). The CDR3 extends over 16 amino acids. Trimming removed 0 bases from V and 0 bases from J, with 10 bases in between. CDR3 DNA sequence: TGTGCCAGCAGCTTGGGGACAGTCCTCTCTGGAAACACCATATATTTT. Translation: CASSLGTVLSGNTIYF.

This chain uses TRBV18 with TRBJ2-1; 7 bases are shared with TRBD1. Germline CDR1 is KGHSH and CDR2 is LQKENI. The CDR3 sequence is 15 residues long. J lost 0 bases, V lost 4 bases, and 3 bases had no gene match. The CDR3 DNA reads as TGTGCCAGCTCACAGGGGGCCGGCTCCTACAATGAGCAGTTCTTC. Amino acids: CASSQGAGSYNEQFF.

The chain has TRBV28 and TRBJ2-1; 7 bases align to TRBD2. The CDR3 spans 14 residues. The V segment lost 2 bases and the J segment 10 bases; nucleotides outside the gene matches: 8. The germline V gene encodes CDR1 MDHEN and CDR2 SYDVKM. The CDR3: CASSLRPGRGEQFF. The CDR3 coding sequence is TGTGCCAGCAGTTTACGGCCGGGGAGGGGCGAGCAGTTCTTC.

This chain joins TRBV10-3 and TRBJ1-6, with TRBD1 matching 8 bases. The germline CDR1 and CDR2 sequences are ENHRY and SYGVKD. The CDR3 sequence is 14 residues long. The V segment lost 2 bases and the J segment 7 bases; nucleotides outside the gene matches: 1. In DNA, the CDR3 is TGTGCCATCAGTGAGCAGGGGGCAAATTCACCCCTCCACTTT. Its protein is CAISEQGANSPLHF.

This clone was seen a single time. The chain employs TRBV6-2 or TRBV6-3 and TRBJ2-7; D is ambiguous. CDR1 is MNHEY, CDR2 SVGEGT, per germline. The CDR3 loop spans 14 amino acids. Trimming cost V 5 bases and J 0 bases, with 11 bases left between them. Here the CDR3 reads CASSGPQSSYEQYF. In DNA form, the CDR3 reads TGTGCCAGCAGTGGGCCCCAAAGCTCCTACGAGCAGTACTTC.

The chain combines TRBV30 with TRBJ1-1, with TRBD1 as a possible D gene (5 bases). V was cut by 0 bases and J by 3 bases, with 11 bases left in between. CDR3 length: 14 residues. Germline CDR1 reads GTSNPN; CDR2 reads SVGIG (reference sequence). CDR3 protein: CAWSVSRADTEAFF. The CDR3 bases are TGTGCCTGGAGTGTATCCAGGGCGGACACTGAAGCTTTCTTT.

This clone was seen a single time. The J gene is TRBJ2-5, the V gene TRBV11-3, with D possibly being TRBD2 (5 bases). Trimming left V 1 base short and J 2 bases short, with 14 bases between. CDR1 and CDR2 (germline): SGHNT, YENEEA. The CDR3 has 16 residues. In DNA form, the CDR3 reads TGTGCCAGCAGCTTAGGGGCAACCTCGGGACAAGAGACCCAGTACTTC. It encodes CASSLGATSGQETQYF. The variable domain in full, completed from reference TRBV11-3 and TRBJ2-5, reads EAGVVQSPRYKIIEKKQPVAFWCNPISGHNTLYWYLQNLGQGPELLIRYENEEAVDDSQLPKDRFSAERLKGVDSTLKIQPAELGDSAVYLCASSLGATSGQETQYFGPGTRLLVL.

The rearrangement links TRBV5-6 to TRBJ1-1, with D tentatively TRBD1 (6 bases). From germline, CDR1 is SGHDT and CDR2 YYEEEE. Trimming removed 0 bases at V and 9 bases at J, with 9 bases between. This CDR3 has 12 amino acids. As DNA, the CDR3 is TGTGCCAGCAGCTTGGACAGGGTTAAAGCTTTCTTT. Amino acid sequence: CASSLDRVKAFF.

This clone was counted between two and nine times. The chain has TRBV19 and TRBJ1-1, with D uncertain. Germline assignment: CDR1 LNHDA and CDR2 SQIVND (reference sequence). V was clipped by 1 base and J by 11 bases, with 14 bases between them. The CDR3 runs 13 residues. The CDR3 is CASSIGAASRAFF. CDR3 DNA sequence: TGTGCCAGTAGTATAGGAGCAGCCTCGAGGGCTTTCTTT.

The chain joins TRBV6-6 to TRBJ2-1, with D possibly being TRBD1 (6 bases). Trimming took off 6 bases at V and 1 base at J, with 16 bases between the two ends. The V gene's germline CDR1 is MNHNY and CDR2 SVGAGI (reference sequence). The CDR3 runs 16 residues. The CDR3 protein is CASRPFGDKSYNEQFF. CDR3 DNA: TGTGCCAGCAGACCATTTGGGGACAAATCCTACAATGAGCAGTTCTTC.

A remark on this clone: At the DNA level, this CDR3 is encoded by other sequences in the same sample as well. CDR3 sequence reads: CASSEDSYGYTF. The CDR3 region has the DNA TGTGCCAGCAGTGAAGACTCCTATGGCTACACCTTC. This sequence joins TRBV2 and TRBJ1-2; no definite D call. The CDR3 extends over 12 amino acids. Trimming stripped 1 base from V and 4 bases from J, with 4 bases between. CDR1 is SNHLY, CDR2 FYNNEI, per germline.

The chain links TRBV29-1 to TRBJ1-2; 7 nucleotides line up with TRBD1. Germline CDR1 reads SQVTM; CDR2 reads ANQGSEA. The CDR3 is made up of 14 amino acids. V lost 3 bases and J lost 0; bases outside the gene matches: 4. DNA for the CDR3: TGCAGCGTTGAGGCCGGGACAGCTAACTATGGCTACACCTTC. Its translation is CSVEAGTANYGYTF.